These T cell receptor beta chains were read from a single sample in a study of early T cells in non-severe SARS-CoV-2 infection. TCRdb independently ran MiXCR on the 5' RACE reads; one entry per CDR3 protein. The data show tens of thousands of distinct CDR3 sequences, around a sixth seen once. The source was whole blood, collected at baseline. These TCRs come from an adult who was a healthcare worker with PCR-confirmed SARS-CoV-2 infection or an uninfected control (not recorded which). Each CDR3 is given without its conserved first and last residue.

>TRBJ2-1|TRBV27
ASSLGPGVLYNEQF
>TRBJ2-1|TRBV4-3
ASSQGLDSGGF
>TRBJ1-5|TRBV20-1
SASARGQPQH
>TRBJ2-1|TRBV2
ASRASGAANEQF
>TRBJ2-7|TRBV12-3/TRBV12-4
ASSFRFGVPPLHEGKEPYEQY
>TRBJ2-3|TRBV30
AWSRYRATDTQY
>TRBJ1-1|TRBV29-1
SVDRAEAF
>TRBJ2-2|TRBV7-2
ASSRPGGGELF
>TRBJ1-1|TRBV12-3/TRBV12-4
ASSRQGSNTEAF
>TRBJ2-7|TRBV6-6
ASANGHSSYEQY
>TRBJ2-3|TRBV20-1
SARYGDTQY
>TRBJ2-3|TRBV12-3/TRBV12-4
ASSFHRVEADTQY
>TRBJ1-2|TRBV7-2
ASSLAGQGWGYGYT
>TRBJ1-1|TRBV27
ASRDRDAEAF
>TRBJ2-1|TRBV12-3/TRBV12-4
ASSLVTSGRADEQF
>TRBJ2-7|TRBV18
ASSLRGMGIDEQY
>TRBJ2-1|TRBV7-9
ASSLAAGSNEQF
>TRBJ1-5|TRBV7-9
ASSLTADQPQH
>TRBJ1-2|TRBV2
ASSANRDGYT
>TRBJ2-2|TRBV6-6
ASSFYSYTGELF
>TRBJ2-7|TRBV7-2
ASSLEGTSTSEQY
>TRBJ2-1|TRBV4-3
ASSHTARNEQF
>TRBJ1-2|TRBV20-1
SLQGTYGYT
>TRBJ2-2|TRBV5-1
ASSLRTTNTGELF
>TRBJ2-1|TRBV29-1
SVEDPGGHKVNEQF
>TRBJ2-5|TRBV10-1
ASSEQAQETQY
>TRBJ2-4|TRBV7-8
ASSLGAGTTIIAKNIQY
>TRBJ1-1|TRBV11-2
ASSFGVPKNTEAF
>TRBJ2-7|TRBV4-3
ASSKGQGEAYEQY
>TRBJ2-7|TRBV4-1
ASSARRAGNKNITYEQY
>TRBJ1-4|TRBV12-3/TRBV12-4
ASSPGRVPNEKLF
>TRBJ1-6|TRBV14
ASSLGTGANSPLH
>TRBJ1-1|TRBV28
ASSLSSEMNTEAF
>TRBJ2-2|TRBV5-1
ASSFLGRTSTGELF
>TRBJ2-4|TRBV18
ASSPPGQLAKNIQY
>TRBJ2-5|TRBV11-2
ASSPNVETQY
>TRBJ2-2|TRBV6-2/TRBV6-3
ASRRSSTGVLNTGELF
>TRBJ1-5|TRBV19
ASSKSFSQPQH
>TRBJ2-1|TRBV20-1
SARLLAGGPRYNEQF
>TRBJ2-1|TRBV7-6
ASARTSGSFNEQF
>TRBJ2-4|TRBV27
ASSFSQDRAKNIQY
>TRBJ1-6|TRBV4-1
ASSQDWEPLH
>TRBJ2-5|TRBV4-1
ASSQSGMYQETQY
>TRBJ2-7|TRBV5-1
ASSLGISGLREQY
>TRBJ2-1|TRBV10-3
AIRPDRISYNEQF